The T cell receptor (beta chain) described here comes from a study of blood T cell repertoires in COVID-19 (TCRdb year 2020). Study-level background: Collaborator samples came from the United States, Italy and Spain and covered acute and convalescent phases of COVID-19. Subjects who had been exposed to COVID-19, were actively infected with it, or had recovered from it provided the deeply sampled blood TCRbeta repertoires that made up the dataset. The sample metadata nearly always contained a de-identified subject ID, COVID-19 status, age in years and sex. The prospective study material was composed of cDNA or gDNA derived from T cells, B-cell-depleted T cells, or PBMCs. Where available, HLA class I and class II types were obtained from metadata supplied by the sample provider rather than from assay-based typing. The samples were drawn from two sources: the first 160 participants of the ongoing ImmuneRACE study, and over 1,000 subjects contributed by 6 global collaborators. A freely available public database, intended as a resource for researchers studying the immune response to SARS-CoV-2, is where the repertoires were released. The paper's findings and limits, for the study overall: The amount of clinical and demographic metadata varied by source and participant and was provided uncurated.

To note about this clone: Its antigen is currently not known. No base qualities exist here, and no much larger clone lies one base off it.

A second Seattle source provided samples from volunteer blood donors who had recovered from COVID-19. Each collaborating institution followed its own protocols to collect whole blood in K2EDTA tubes. For TCRbeta analysis, collaborators shipped samples as frozen whole blood, isolated PBMCs, or DNA extracted from either of those sample types. TCRbeta CDR3 regions were amplified from genomic DNA by means of the immunoSEQ Assay, a bias-controlled multiplex PCR. Under the source paper's analysis protocol: Within the assay, amplification of reference gene primers was used to estimate how many nucleated cells each sample contained. To quantify the absolute abundance of each unique TCRbeta CDR3 rearrangement, sequence reads were collapsed and filtered. Productive Simpson clonality was computed per sample as the square root of Simpson's diversity index over productive rearrangements. TCRdb holds this immuneACCESS table with in-frame rearrangements only. Some clones are missing; in checked studies, unresolved V genes explain under half, and the rest has no known cause. V and J calls plus clone size are reproduced from that table; the DNA served to infer D and trimming. A total of 250,000 to 350,000 clones appear in this sample, roughly 88% of them only once. The top ten clones comprise under 8% of the sample.

The CDR3 goes from the cysteine to the phenylalanine over 13 residues. Only CDR3 DNA remains: 39 bases, in frame from the first base. V loses 7 bases of germline sequence and J loses 5 bases, and the interval between the two ends is 14 bases. The germline V gene (reference sequence) yields LGHDT for CDR1 and YNNKEL for CDR2. The source of this sequence is a woman younger than 45 who had recovered from COVID-19. The sequenced sample consisted of peripheral blood. The chain uses TRBV3-1 (or the pseudogene TRBV3-2) and TRBJ1-1; the D gene is perhaps TRBD1, from 5 matching bases. The DNA sequence is as follows: TGTGCCAGCAACCTCGGAGGGGTAACTGAAGCTTTCTTT. This codes for CASNLGGVTEAFF.